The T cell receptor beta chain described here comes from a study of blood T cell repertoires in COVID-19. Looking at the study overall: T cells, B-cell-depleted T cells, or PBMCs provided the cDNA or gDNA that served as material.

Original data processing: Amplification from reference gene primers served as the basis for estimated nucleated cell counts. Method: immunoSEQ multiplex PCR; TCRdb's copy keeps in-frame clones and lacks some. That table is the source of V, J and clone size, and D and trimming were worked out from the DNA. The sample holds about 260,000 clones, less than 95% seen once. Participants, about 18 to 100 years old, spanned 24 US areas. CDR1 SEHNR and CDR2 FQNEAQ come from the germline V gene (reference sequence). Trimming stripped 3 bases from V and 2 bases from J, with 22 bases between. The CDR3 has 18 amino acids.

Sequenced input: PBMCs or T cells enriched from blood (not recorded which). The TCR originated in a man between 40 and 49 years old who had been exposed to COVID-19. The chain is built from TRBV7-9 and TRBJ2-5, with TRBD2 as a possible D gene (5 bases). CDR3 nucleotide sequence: TGTGCCAGCAGCTTCGGTATTGTTGCGGGCCCGATTCAAGAGACCCAGTACTTC. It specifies CASSFGIVAGPIQETQYF.